This TCR beta chain derives from a study of T cells after yellow fever vaccination. Study results and caveats: Contamination of FACS-sorted repertoires by abundant clonotypes from the bulk population could occur. Few clonotypes appeared in both CD4 and CD8 compartments. Booster sampling recovered most clones from primary vaccination (nearly 98% CD4, approximately 88% CD8).

A note on this clonotype: Its specificity is not known.

The CDR3 contains 16 residues. From germline, CDR1 is SGHTA and CDR2 FQGNSA. The V gene lost 5 bases and the J gene lost 3 bases, with 17 bases spanning the gap. Using its own MiXCR run on the 5' RACE reads, TCRdb lists one record per CDR3 protein. The sample holds around 350,000 distinct CDR3 sequences, 11% seen once. This TCR was sampled from a young man who received the YFV17D yellow fever vaccine. The chain joins TRBV7-2 to TRBJ2-1; D is undetermined. Here the sequenced sample was PBMCs, taken on the day of the first yellow fever vaccination. The CDR3 loop reads CASSLRIGSFYNEQFF. In nucleotides, the CDR3 is TGTGCCAGCAGCCTCCGTATAGGGTCTTTCTACAATGAGCAGTTCTTC.